Each of the 3 T cell receptor beta chains below was sequenced from the same sample in a study of control samples from healthy donors and cancer patients. Only in-frame clones appear in the TCRdb table, and some are missing; sequencing was by immunoSEQ multiplex PCR. Here the sample spans about 57,000 clones, approximately 90% being singletons. The specimen sequenced was PBMCs. The receptors come from a man under 40 with colorectal cancer.

For the CDR3, the DNA is TGTGCCAGCAGCTTAGACAGGGCCCCTAGCACAGATACGCAGTATTTT. It specifies CASSLDRAPSTDTQYF. The rearrangement joins TRBV7-9 to TRBJ2-3, with D tentatively TRBD1 (6 bases). The CDR3 totals 16 residues. V lost 1 base to trimming and J lost 0 bases, with 11 bases between them. Germline CDR1 and CDR2: SEHNR and FQNEAQ (reference sequence).

This chain uses TRBV5-4 with TRBJ2-3, with D uncertain. Per the germline V gene, CDR1 is SGHNT and CDR2 is YYREEE (reference sequence). V was cut by 1 base and J by 12 bases, with 15 bases left in between. The CDR3 is 13 residues long. The CDR3 nucleotides are TGTGCCAGCAGCTTGTTTCAAACCCCAAATCAGTATTTT. This gives the protein CASSLFQTPNQYF.

The chain has TRBV7-2 and TRBJ2-7, with D possibly TRBD2 on 6 matching bases. V shed 3 bases and J shed 0 bases, with 9 bases lying between them. This CDR3 contains 14 residues. Germline V gives CDR1 SGHTA, CDR2 FQGNSA. The CDR3 nucleotides are TGTGCCAGCAGCTTGGTCGGGAGCTCCTACGAGCAGTACGTC. Protein: CASSLVGSSYEQYV.